This T cell receptor (beta chain) stems from a study of T cell changes during pregnancy in multiple sclerosis. J gave up 7 bases and V 5 bases, and 5 bases lay outside the gene matches. The germline V gene encodes CDR1 SGHRS and CDR2 YFSETQ. The CDR3 length is 13 residues. The repertoire was sequenced with immunoSEQ multiplex PCR; TCRdb's copy has only in-frame clones and lacks some. Of roughly 75,000 clones listed, 90% to 95% were seen once; the top ten hold 2% to 3%. The sequence came from a female donor in good health, enrolled as a control in a pregnancy study. The sequences come from peripheral blood, collected after pregnancy. V gene TRBV5-1 combines with J gene TRBJ2-1; TRBD1 matches 8 bases. CDR3 protein: CASRRTGPNEQFF. CDR3 in DNA: TGCGCCAGCAGGCGGACAGGGCCTAATGAGCAGTTCTTC.